Following are 22 T cell receptor beta chains from one sample sequenced in a study of T-cell reconstitution after alpha-beta-depleted transplantation in children. Unique molecular identifiers were incorporated during preparation of the TCRbeta library. In TCRdb, the PCR reads were re-called with MiXCR into one record per CDR3 protein. The sample gives under 75,000 distinct CDR3 sequences, approximately 10% of which show up once; 13% is in the top ten. Sample: PBMCs, taken before TCRalphabeta/CD19-depleted stem cell transplant. The receptors shown here come from a boy younger than 18 with acute myeloid leukemia, due to receive a stem cell transplant.

This clonotype was seen at least ten times. V gene TRBV6-5 combines with J gene TRBJ2-1, with 7 bases identical to TRBD1. V dropped 11 bases and J dropped 2; count of bases not matched to a gene: 15. The CDR3 runs 16 residues. Looked up from germline, CDR1 is MNHEY and CDR2 is SVGAGI. The CDR3 sequence: CASTATGTATYNEQFF. The DNA for the CDR3 is TGTGCCTCGACCGCCACTGGGACAGCCACCTACAATGAGCAGTTCTTC.

This clonotype was observed many times. This chain joins TRBV7-9 and TRBJ1-5; possibly TRBD1 for D (6 bases). V dropped 8 bases and J dropped 5 bases, with 16 bases sitting between them. This CDR3 comprises 14 residues. Germline assignment: CDR1 SEHNR and CDR2 FQNEAQ (reference sequence). CDR3 in DNA: TGTGCCAGCGGGCGGGGGGCCAGGGATCAGCCCCAGCATTTT. It specifies CASGRGARDQPQHF.

This chain uses TRBV15 with TRBJ1-2; 8 bases are a match to TRBD1. V lost 3 bases, J lost 5 bases, and 5 bases stayed unmatched. Germline V gene lookup returns CDR1 LNHNV and CDR2 YYDKDF (reference sequence). The length of the CDR3 is 14 residues. CDR3 in amino acids: CATSRDRDNYGYTF. Written as DNA, the CDR3 is TGTGCCACCAGCAGGGACAGGGACAATTATGGCTACACCTTC.

This clonotype was recorded at least ten times. The genes are TRBV6-1 and TRBJ2-7, with 9 nucleotides matching TRBD1. V lost 4 bases to trimming and J lost 2 bases; unmatched junction nucleotides: 6. The germline V gene encodes CDR1 MNHNS and CDR2 SASEGT. There are 15 residues in the CDR3. In DNA form, the CDR3 reads TGTGCCAGCAGTGTCCGGGACAGGGCAGCCTACGAGCAGTACTTC. It is translated as CASSVRDRAAYEQYF.

There are many counts of this clonotype. The chain has TRBV20-1 and TRBJ2-1; possibly TRBD2 for D (5 bases). Trimming shortened V by 3 bases and J by 7 bases, and 10 bases separated the two germline ends. The CDR3 length is 12 residues. Per germline, CDR1 DFQATT and CDR2 SNEGSKA (reference sequence). CDR3 in DNA: TGCAGTGCTAGTTGGACTTCGAATGAGCAGTTCTTC. As protein: CSASWTSNEQFF.

Turning to this clonotype: This sequence may be a read error, since a much larger clone differs from it by one base. The genes are TRBV7-9 and TRBJ2-5; D remains ambiguous. This CDR3 contains 13 residues. CDR1 SEHNR and CDR2 FQNEAQ come from the germline V gene (reference sequence). Trimming removed 1 base from V and 1 base from J, with 4 bases in between. The CDR3 sequence: CASSLGIQETQYF. Here the CDR3 DNA reads TGTGCCAGCAGCTTAGGGATCCAAGAGACCCAGTACTTC.

In this sample, this clonotype turned up many times. This rearrangement joins TRBV20-1 to TRBJ2-5; TRBD2 aligns across 10 bases. The CDR3 contains 17 residues. The germline gives CDR1 DFQATT, CDR2 SNEGSKA (reference sequence). After removal of 6 bases from V and 5 bases from J, the junction contained 18 bases not matched to a gene. CDR3 DNA: TGCAGTGCCGATATACGGAGGACTAGCGGCAAAAAGGAGACCCAGTACTTC. Protein product: CSADIRRTSGKKETQYF.

This clonotype was picked up many times. This CDR3 is CASSLGLAGAYNEQFF. Here the CDR3 DNA reads TGTGCCAGCAGCTTAGGCCTAGCGGGAGCGTACAATGAGCAGTTCTTC. The chain is built from TRBV7-9 and TRBJ2-1; TRBD2 agrees at 10 bases. J lost 4 bases, V lost 1 base, and 4 bases had no gene match. The germline gives CDR1 SEHNR, CDR2 FQNEAQ (reference sequence). CDR3 length: 16 residues.

This clonotype was observed at least ten times. The rearrangement uses TRBV20-1 and TRBJ2-7; 7 bases fit TRBD2. V gave up 5 bases and J gave up 2 bases; unmatched junction bases: 3. CDR1 and CDR2 (germline): DFQATT, SNEGSKA (reference sequence). The CDR3 extends over 12 amino acids. CDR3 sequence reads: CSASAGAYEQYV. CDR3 DNA: TGCAGTGCTTCTGCGGGGGCCTACGAGCAGTACGTC.

The sample holds many counts of this clonotype. The V and J genes are TRBV7-2 and TRBJ1-1, with 9 bases aligning to TRBD1. From germline, CDR1 is SGHTA and CDR2 FQGNSA. V was pared by 2 bases and J by 8 bases, with 18 bases of the junction left unmatched. The CDR3 consists of 18 residues. The CDR3 protein is CASSLRSPRDRVLPEAFF. The CDR3 region has the DNA TGTGCCAGCAGCTTAAGAAGCCCTCGGGACAGGGTTCTTCCAGAAGCTTTCTTT.

This clonotype has at least ten counts. The V call is TRBV4-2, the J call TRBJ2-7, with a possible D match to TRBD1 (5 bases). Trimming removed 2 bases at V and 4 bases at J, with 12 bases between. The CDR3 has 14 amino acids. The germline V gene encodes CDR1 LGHNA and CDR2 YNFKEQ. Written as DNA, the CDR3 is TGTGCCAGCAGCCAATCCTCGACAGTTTACGAGCAGTACTTC. It translates to CASSQSSTVYEQYF.

V is TRBV30 and J is TRBJ1-2, with 9 bases that match TRBD1. This CDR3 contains 14 residues. Germline V gene data show CDR1 as GTSNPN and CDR2 as SVGIG (reference sequence). V lost 1 base and J lost 7; bases outside the gene matches: 7. The CDR3 DNA is TGTGCCTGGAGTGGAAACAGGGGGCGAGGTGGCTACACCTTC. Translating it yields CAWSGNRGRGGYTF.

There are many counts of this clonotype. CDR3 loop: CASSPVEQETQYF. CDR3 coding DNA: TGTGCCAGCTCACCCGTGGAGCAAGAGACCCAGTACTTC. The rearrangement links TRBV18 to TRBJ2-5; D gene unclear. CDR1 is KGHSH, CDR2 LQKENI, per germline. Trimming pared 3 bases from V and 2 bases from J, leaving 7 bases between. This CDR3 comprises 13 residues.

The table lists this clonotype with many counts. The chain joins TRBV5-5 to TRBJ1-5; unclear D gene. CDR1 SGHKS and CDR2 YYEKEE come from the germline V gene (reference sequence). Trimming removed 2 bases from V and 2 bases from J, with 14 bases in between. CDR3 length: 16 amino acids. The CDR3 loop reads CASSFGRERGNQPQHF. As DNA, the CDR3 is TGTGCCAGCAGCTTCGGGAGGGAGCGAGGCAATCAGCCCCAGCATTTT. The variable domain in full, completed from reference TRBV5-5 and TRBJ1-5, reads DAGVTQSPTHLIKTRGQQVTLRCSPISGHKSVSWYQQVLGQGPQFIFQYYEKEERGRGNFPDRFSARQFPNYSSELNVNALLLGDSALYLCASSFGRERGNQPQHFGDGTRLSIL.

The V gene is TRBV28, the J gene TRBJ2-3; D is perhaps TRBD1 or TRBD2 (6 bases each). The CDR3 covers 17 residues. The V end was cut by 1 base, the J end by 2 bases, with 16 bases between. CDR1 is MDHEN and CDR2 is SYDVKM in the germline V gene. Here the CDR3 reads CASSLYLGGPITDTQYF. In DNA, the CDR3 is TGTGCCAGCAGTTTATACCTCGGGGGCCCCATCACAGATACGCAGTATTTT.

Many counts were recorded for this clonotype. This chain links TRBV11-2 with TRBJ2-1, with D perhaps being TRBD1 or TRBD2 (6 bases each). The CDR3 runs to 11 residues. Germline lookup yields CDR1 SGHAT and CDR2 FQNNGV. Trimming removed 2 bases from V and 15 bases from J, with 11 bases in between. CDR3 in amino acids: CASSLIGGLFF. CDR3 bases: TGTGCCAGCAGCTTAATAGGGGGGTTGTTCTTC.

This clonotype has a count of ten or more. The chain carries TRBV29-1 and TRBJ2-5; 8 nucleotides agree with TRBD1. The CDR3 spans 14 residues. In germline, CDR1 is SQVTM, CDR2 ANQGSEA. The junction had 5 bases not matched to a gene; V was cut back by 0 bases and J by 5 bases. The CDR3 here is CSVEEDRAPETQYF. CDR3 DNA: TGCAGCGTTGAAGAGGACAGGGCCCCCGAGACCCAGTACTTC. The whole variable domain, remainder taken from reference TRBV29-1 and TRBJ2-5, is SAVISQKPSRDICQRGTSLTIQCQVDSQVTMMFWYRQQPGQSLTLIATANQGSEATYESGFVIDKFPISRPNLTFSTLTVSNMSPEDSSIYLCSVEEDRAPETQYFGPGTRLLVL.

V and J are TRBV19 and TRBJ1-5; D remains unclear. CDR3 length: 16 amino acids. Trimming left V 0 bases short and J 0 bases short, with 9 bases between. CDR1 and CDR2 from the germline V gene are LNHDA and SQIVND (reference sequence). CDR3 nucleotide sequence: TGTGCCAGTAGTATAGAAGATTCTTATAGCAATCAGCCCCAGCATTTT. It codes for CASSIEDSYSNQPQHF.

This clonotype was detected ten times or more. Without the conserved terminal phenylalanine or tryptophan, this CDR3 likely stems from a read error. The limits of the CDR3 on the DNA are not certain, so only TCRdb's listed CDR3 is given. This chain uses TRBV15 with TRBJ2-5. With termini counted, the CDR3 has 8 amino acids. Germline assignment: CDR1 LNHNV and CDR2 YYDKDF (reference sequence). The CDR3 is CATSSRPS.

This clonotype was observed many times. The chain uses TRBV20-1 and TRBJ2-1; TRBD2 is a possible D gene (6 bases). The CDR3 length is 14 residues. V dropped 5 bases and J dropped 4 bases, with 15 bases sitting between them. Germline CDR1 reads DFQATT; CDR2 reads SNEGSKA (reference sequence). CDR3 bases: TGCAGTGCTCTTCTGGCGGGAAGGTACAATGAGCAGTTCTTC. Its protein is CSALLAGRYNEQFF.

Comments on this clonotype: A read error may explain this, as a much larger clone is one base away. J is TRBJ2-2 and V is TRBV9; maybe TRBD2 (6 bases). The CDR3 loop spans 11 amino acids. Germline lookup yields CDR1 SGDLS and CDR2 YYNGEE. The CDR3 loop is CASSGTGGLFF. The CDR3 DNA sequence: TGTGCCAGCAGCGGTACCGGGGGGCTGTTTTTT.

V and J are TRBV6-1 and TRBJ1-5, with no clear D. Germline CDR1 reads MNHNS; CDR2 reads SASEGT. This CDR3 is 15 amino acids long. V was shortened by 6 bases and J by 1 base, with 13 bases between the two germline ends. The CDR3 protein is CASSRGGLSNQPQHF. CDR3 nucleotide sequence: TGTGCCAGCAGCCGCGGTGGTCTCAGCAATCAGCCCCAGCATTTT.